These 14 T cell receptor beta chains originate from one sample sequenced in a study of T cells in Graves' hyperthyroidism and ophthalmopathy. Amplification yielded TCR beta CDR3 regions, with RNA transcripts as the source. The HTBI primer set served for first-round RT-PCR of the TCR CDR3. A single record per CDR3 protein comes from TCRdb applying MiXCR to the multiplex PCR reads. The table shows hundreds of thousands of distinct CDR3 sequences, with 20% occurring only once. Material for sequencing was blood. All receptors derive from a middle-aged man with Graves' ophthalmopathy.

The chain is built from TRBV29-1 and TRBJ2-2, with D tentatively TRBD1 (6 bases). Trimming removed 0 bases from V and 3 bases from J, with 8 bases in between. The length of the CDR3 is 14 residues. Germline values: CDR1 SQVTM, CDR2 ANQGSEA. In DNA form, the CDR3 reads TGCAGCGTTGAAGATCAGGGGTACACCGGGGAGCTGTTTTTT. Translating it yields CSVEDQGYTGELFF.

This clonotype turned up a few times. The chain has TRBV24-1 and TRBJ2-7; D gene unclear. This CDR3 comprises 12 residues. CDR1 is KGHDR, CDR2 SFDVKD, per germline. Trimming removed 6 bases at V and 6 bases at J, with 11 bases between. This CDR3 is CATSSPSGEQYF. The CDR3 bases are TGTGCCACCAGTTCCCCATCGGGCGAGCAGTACTTC.

At least ten counts were recorded for this clonotype. As DNA, the CDR3 is TGTGCCAGCAGCTTATCCAGGGGGCAAGACGAGCAGTACTTC. As protein: CASSLSRGQDEQYF. The chain couples TRBV7-6 to TRBJ2-7, with TRBD1 identical over 8 bases. The CDR3 contains 14 residues. V lost 2 bases and J lost 5; bases outside the gene matches: 5. From germline, CDR1 is SGHVS and CDR2 FNYEAQ.

This clonotype turned up a few times. The chain is built from TRBV3-1 and TRBJ1-1; D unresolved. Between the trimmed V and J ends, which lost 0 bases and 0 bases, there was a span of 8 bases. The germline V gene has CDR1 LGHDT and CDR2 YNNKEL (reference sequence). This CDR3 is built from 15 residues. CDR3 DNA sequence: TGTGCCAGCAGCCAAGAAAGATATCTGAACACTGAAGCTTTCTTT. It codes for CASSQERYLNTEAFF.

V gene TRBV5-1 combines with J gene TRBJ1-3, with a weak D call TRBD1 (6 bases). Germline CDR1 and CDR2: SGHRS and YFSETQ. This CDR3 spans 11 amino acids. Trimming left V 2 bases short and J 14 bases short, with 11 bases between. The CDR3 region is CASSFGGAVYF. CDR3 nucleotide sequence: TGCGCCAGCAGCTTTGGGGGCGCTGTATATTTT.

V is TRBV18 and J is TRBJ2-7; D gene unclear. The CDR3 consists of 18 residues. V lost 3 bases to trimming and J lost 1 base, with 22 bases between them. Per germline, CDR1 KGHSH and CDR2 LQKENI. The CDR3 DNA follows: TGTGCCAGCTCACCCCAAATATCACGTCCGACGAATTCCTACGAGCAGTACTTC. Protein: CASSPQISRPTNSYEQYF.

This clonotype was seen at least ten times. V gene TRBV7-2 combines with J gene TRBJ2-1, with D tentatively TRBD1 or TRBD2 (6 bases each). From germline, CDR1 is SGHTA and CDR2 FQGNSA. The CDR3 loop spans 15 amino acids. V lost 1 base to trimming and J lost 10 bases, with 17 bases between them. The CDR3 sequence: CASSLDHSQGREQFF. DNA for the CDR3: TGTGCCAGCAGCTTAGATCACTCTCAGGGGAGGGAGCAGTTCTTC.

The rearrangement links TRBV4-3 to TRBJ2-3; D tentatively fits TRBD1 or TRBD2 (5 bases each). CDR3 length: 15 amino acids. The V gene lost 3 bases and the J gene lost 7 bases, with 17 bases spanning the gap. Germline V CDR1 and CDR2: LGHNA, YSLEER. For the CDR3, the DNA is TGCGCCAGCAGCCAGGGCACCGGGACCGGGAATACGCAGTATTTT. Translating it yields CASSQGTGTGNTQYF.

This clonotype showed up many times. V is TRBV18 and J is TRBJ2-7; D ambiguous. Germline CDR1 KGHSH, CDR2 LQKENI. The CDR3 has 11 residues. V lost 6 bases and J lost 5, with 8 bases in between. CDR3 in amino acids: CASSFTDEQYF. As DNA, the CDR3 is TGTGCCAGCTCGTTCACGGACGAGCAGTACTTC.

This chain links TRBV5-5 with TRBJ2-5; no firm D call. The CDR3 runs 14 residues. V lost 0 bases and J lost 2, with 8 bases in between. From germline, CDR1 is SGHKS and CDR2 YYEKEE (reference sequence). The CDR3 here is CASSLEAPQETQYF. CDR3 bases: TGTGCCAGCAGCTTGGAGGCACCACAAGAGACCCAGTACTTC.

In its sample, this clonotype was seen a few times. The rearrangement uses TRBV20-1 and TRBJ2-7; 7 nucleotides align to TRBD2. Germline lookup yields CDR1 DFQATT and CDR2 SNEGSKA (reference sequence). This CDR3 has 14 residues. Trimming at V came to 3 bases and at J to 4 bases, leaving 9 bases not matched to a gene. This CDR3 is CSASRWGGSYEQYF. The CDR3 coding sequence is TGCAGTGCTAGTAGGTGGGGCGGGAGTTACGAGCAGTACTTC.

This clonotype was picked up many times. The chain recombines TRBV12-3 or TRBV12-4 with TRBJ1-2; D gene ambiguous. V gave up 5 bases and J gave up 4 bases, with 14 bases separating them. CDR3 length: 14 amino acids. The CDR3 loop reads CASSAVSGSYGYTF. The CDR3 region has the DNA TGTGCCAGCAGTGCCGTCTCGGGGAGCTATGGCTACACCTTC.

The chain links TRBV29-1 to TRBJ2-5; TRBD2 aligns across 14 bases. The V segment lost 0 bases and the J segment 5 bases; nucleotides outside the gene matches: 8. Germline V gene lookup returns CDR1 SQVTM and CDR2 ANQGSEA. This CDR3 contains 17 residues. The CDR3 protein is CSVEDGTSGGPGETQYF. The CDR3, as DNA: TGCAGCGTTGAAGACGGGACTAGCGGGGGTCCCGGGGAGACCCAGTACTTC.

This rearrangement joins TRBV28 to TRBJ1-5, with TRBD1 matching over 8 bases. The ends lost 5 bases at V and 0 bases at J; junction bases unmatched: 9. Germline CDR1 is MDHEN and CDR2 is SYDVKM. The CDR3 totals 17 residues. The CDR3 reads CASSLTGARYSNQPQHF. CDR3 coding DNA: TGTGCCAGCAGTCTGACAGGGGCAAGATATAGCAATCAGCCCCAGCATTTT.